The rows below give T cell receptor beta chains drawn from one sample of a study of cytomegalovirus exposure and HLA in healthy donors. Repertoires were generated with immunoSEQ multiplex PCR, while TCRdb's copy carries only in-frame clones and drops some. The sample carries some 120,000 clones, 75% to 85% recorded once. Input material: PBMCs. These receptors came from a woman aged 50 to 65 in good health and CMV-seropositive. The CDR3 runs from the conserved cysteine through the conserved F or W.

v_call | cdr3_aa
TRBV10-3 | CAIKPDRDHEQYF
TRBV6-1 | CASSETGFTEAFF
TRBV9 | CASQRTSGKHNEQFF
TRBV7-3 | CASSLTPGNTEAFF
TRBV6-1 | CASSPGQAMSWGYTF
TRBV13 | CASSYRQGANTGELFF
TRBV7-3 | CASSPLASLEQFF
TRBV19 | CASSGREGPNEQFF
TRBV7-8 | CASSLDRPFEAFF
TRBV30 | CAQRQGDSPLHF
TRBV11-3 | CASSLEMSLALMNTGELFF
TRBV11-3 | CASSFSHLQETQYF
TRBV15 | CATSRDDPRVIHYNEQFF
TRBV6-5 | CASSPGQNEKLFF
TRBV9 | CASSVVGTNTGELFF
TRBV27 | CASSSGLAGAETQYF
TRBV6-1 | CASRRQVPGGYTF
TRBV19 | CASSRPTGGITEAFF
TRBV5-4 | CASSSGQGARTEAFF
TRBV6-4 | CASSDYAGVYEQYF
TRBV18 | CASSDQGTEAFF
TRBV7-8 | CASSYDRGRSGNTIYF
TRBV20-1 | CSARGAGLNTF
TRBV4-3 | CASSQGGSGGNTIYF
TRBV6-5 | CASSYGGSTEAFF
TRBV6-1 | CASRPGAGGRYEQYF
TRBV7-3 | CASSPQGSRVTDTQYF
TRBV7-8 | CASSLAGFGYTF
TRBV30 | CAWSASTDTQYF
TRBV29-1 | CSVEPAKNIQYF
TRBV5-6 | CASSFGTDYEQYF